The present entry profiles one T cell receptor beta chain with its context. The data were obtained in a study of blood T cell repertoires in COVID-19. Overall study context: From T cells, B-cell-depleted T cells, or PBMCs came the material, which was cDNA or gDNA.

V lost 4 bases to trimming and J lost 11 bases; unmatched junction nucleotides: 7. The CDR3 extends over 12 amino acids. Germline CDR1 is MNHEY and CDR2 is SVGEGT. As processed by the authors: Cell counts per sample came from amplifying reference gene primers. Data came from immunoSEQ multiplex PCR; TCRdb stores just in-frame clones and leaves some out. V, J and clone size are those of that table, while D and trimming were read from the DNA. The sample consists of some 150,000 clones, 80% to 90% of them appearing once. Material: peripheral blood. The TCR was taken from a human donor in a cohort sampled during active COVID-19. The chain uses TRBV6-2 or TRBV6-3 and TRBJ1-1; 7 nucleotides align to TRBD1. DNA for the CDR3: TGTGCCAGCAGTTCACCCACAGGGGCTGCTTTCTTT. Translation: CASSSPTGAAFF.